The entry that follows covers one T cell receptor (beta chain) sequence. The sample originates from a study of T cell changes during pregnancy in multiple sclerosis. Some clones are missing from TCRdb's copy, which holds only in-frame ones; the method was immunoSEQ multiplex PCR. The sample contains about 51,000 clones, roughly 93% of which appear only once. The CDR3 extends over 17 amino acids. The germline V gene has CDR1 SGDLS and CDR2 YYNGEE. With V trimmed by 6 bases and J by 3 bases, 12 bases remained unmatched. Sequences were derived from peripheral blood, sampled in the second trimester of pregnancy. This chain joins TRBV9 and TRBJ1-4; TRBD1 aligns across 9 bases. This clonotype was sampled from a female donor with multiple sclerosis, enrolled in a pregnancy study. Here the CDR3 DNA reads TGTGCCAGCAAACTTACAGGGGGCTGGGGGTCTAATGAAAAACTGTTTTTT. This encodes CASKLTGGWGSNEKLFF.